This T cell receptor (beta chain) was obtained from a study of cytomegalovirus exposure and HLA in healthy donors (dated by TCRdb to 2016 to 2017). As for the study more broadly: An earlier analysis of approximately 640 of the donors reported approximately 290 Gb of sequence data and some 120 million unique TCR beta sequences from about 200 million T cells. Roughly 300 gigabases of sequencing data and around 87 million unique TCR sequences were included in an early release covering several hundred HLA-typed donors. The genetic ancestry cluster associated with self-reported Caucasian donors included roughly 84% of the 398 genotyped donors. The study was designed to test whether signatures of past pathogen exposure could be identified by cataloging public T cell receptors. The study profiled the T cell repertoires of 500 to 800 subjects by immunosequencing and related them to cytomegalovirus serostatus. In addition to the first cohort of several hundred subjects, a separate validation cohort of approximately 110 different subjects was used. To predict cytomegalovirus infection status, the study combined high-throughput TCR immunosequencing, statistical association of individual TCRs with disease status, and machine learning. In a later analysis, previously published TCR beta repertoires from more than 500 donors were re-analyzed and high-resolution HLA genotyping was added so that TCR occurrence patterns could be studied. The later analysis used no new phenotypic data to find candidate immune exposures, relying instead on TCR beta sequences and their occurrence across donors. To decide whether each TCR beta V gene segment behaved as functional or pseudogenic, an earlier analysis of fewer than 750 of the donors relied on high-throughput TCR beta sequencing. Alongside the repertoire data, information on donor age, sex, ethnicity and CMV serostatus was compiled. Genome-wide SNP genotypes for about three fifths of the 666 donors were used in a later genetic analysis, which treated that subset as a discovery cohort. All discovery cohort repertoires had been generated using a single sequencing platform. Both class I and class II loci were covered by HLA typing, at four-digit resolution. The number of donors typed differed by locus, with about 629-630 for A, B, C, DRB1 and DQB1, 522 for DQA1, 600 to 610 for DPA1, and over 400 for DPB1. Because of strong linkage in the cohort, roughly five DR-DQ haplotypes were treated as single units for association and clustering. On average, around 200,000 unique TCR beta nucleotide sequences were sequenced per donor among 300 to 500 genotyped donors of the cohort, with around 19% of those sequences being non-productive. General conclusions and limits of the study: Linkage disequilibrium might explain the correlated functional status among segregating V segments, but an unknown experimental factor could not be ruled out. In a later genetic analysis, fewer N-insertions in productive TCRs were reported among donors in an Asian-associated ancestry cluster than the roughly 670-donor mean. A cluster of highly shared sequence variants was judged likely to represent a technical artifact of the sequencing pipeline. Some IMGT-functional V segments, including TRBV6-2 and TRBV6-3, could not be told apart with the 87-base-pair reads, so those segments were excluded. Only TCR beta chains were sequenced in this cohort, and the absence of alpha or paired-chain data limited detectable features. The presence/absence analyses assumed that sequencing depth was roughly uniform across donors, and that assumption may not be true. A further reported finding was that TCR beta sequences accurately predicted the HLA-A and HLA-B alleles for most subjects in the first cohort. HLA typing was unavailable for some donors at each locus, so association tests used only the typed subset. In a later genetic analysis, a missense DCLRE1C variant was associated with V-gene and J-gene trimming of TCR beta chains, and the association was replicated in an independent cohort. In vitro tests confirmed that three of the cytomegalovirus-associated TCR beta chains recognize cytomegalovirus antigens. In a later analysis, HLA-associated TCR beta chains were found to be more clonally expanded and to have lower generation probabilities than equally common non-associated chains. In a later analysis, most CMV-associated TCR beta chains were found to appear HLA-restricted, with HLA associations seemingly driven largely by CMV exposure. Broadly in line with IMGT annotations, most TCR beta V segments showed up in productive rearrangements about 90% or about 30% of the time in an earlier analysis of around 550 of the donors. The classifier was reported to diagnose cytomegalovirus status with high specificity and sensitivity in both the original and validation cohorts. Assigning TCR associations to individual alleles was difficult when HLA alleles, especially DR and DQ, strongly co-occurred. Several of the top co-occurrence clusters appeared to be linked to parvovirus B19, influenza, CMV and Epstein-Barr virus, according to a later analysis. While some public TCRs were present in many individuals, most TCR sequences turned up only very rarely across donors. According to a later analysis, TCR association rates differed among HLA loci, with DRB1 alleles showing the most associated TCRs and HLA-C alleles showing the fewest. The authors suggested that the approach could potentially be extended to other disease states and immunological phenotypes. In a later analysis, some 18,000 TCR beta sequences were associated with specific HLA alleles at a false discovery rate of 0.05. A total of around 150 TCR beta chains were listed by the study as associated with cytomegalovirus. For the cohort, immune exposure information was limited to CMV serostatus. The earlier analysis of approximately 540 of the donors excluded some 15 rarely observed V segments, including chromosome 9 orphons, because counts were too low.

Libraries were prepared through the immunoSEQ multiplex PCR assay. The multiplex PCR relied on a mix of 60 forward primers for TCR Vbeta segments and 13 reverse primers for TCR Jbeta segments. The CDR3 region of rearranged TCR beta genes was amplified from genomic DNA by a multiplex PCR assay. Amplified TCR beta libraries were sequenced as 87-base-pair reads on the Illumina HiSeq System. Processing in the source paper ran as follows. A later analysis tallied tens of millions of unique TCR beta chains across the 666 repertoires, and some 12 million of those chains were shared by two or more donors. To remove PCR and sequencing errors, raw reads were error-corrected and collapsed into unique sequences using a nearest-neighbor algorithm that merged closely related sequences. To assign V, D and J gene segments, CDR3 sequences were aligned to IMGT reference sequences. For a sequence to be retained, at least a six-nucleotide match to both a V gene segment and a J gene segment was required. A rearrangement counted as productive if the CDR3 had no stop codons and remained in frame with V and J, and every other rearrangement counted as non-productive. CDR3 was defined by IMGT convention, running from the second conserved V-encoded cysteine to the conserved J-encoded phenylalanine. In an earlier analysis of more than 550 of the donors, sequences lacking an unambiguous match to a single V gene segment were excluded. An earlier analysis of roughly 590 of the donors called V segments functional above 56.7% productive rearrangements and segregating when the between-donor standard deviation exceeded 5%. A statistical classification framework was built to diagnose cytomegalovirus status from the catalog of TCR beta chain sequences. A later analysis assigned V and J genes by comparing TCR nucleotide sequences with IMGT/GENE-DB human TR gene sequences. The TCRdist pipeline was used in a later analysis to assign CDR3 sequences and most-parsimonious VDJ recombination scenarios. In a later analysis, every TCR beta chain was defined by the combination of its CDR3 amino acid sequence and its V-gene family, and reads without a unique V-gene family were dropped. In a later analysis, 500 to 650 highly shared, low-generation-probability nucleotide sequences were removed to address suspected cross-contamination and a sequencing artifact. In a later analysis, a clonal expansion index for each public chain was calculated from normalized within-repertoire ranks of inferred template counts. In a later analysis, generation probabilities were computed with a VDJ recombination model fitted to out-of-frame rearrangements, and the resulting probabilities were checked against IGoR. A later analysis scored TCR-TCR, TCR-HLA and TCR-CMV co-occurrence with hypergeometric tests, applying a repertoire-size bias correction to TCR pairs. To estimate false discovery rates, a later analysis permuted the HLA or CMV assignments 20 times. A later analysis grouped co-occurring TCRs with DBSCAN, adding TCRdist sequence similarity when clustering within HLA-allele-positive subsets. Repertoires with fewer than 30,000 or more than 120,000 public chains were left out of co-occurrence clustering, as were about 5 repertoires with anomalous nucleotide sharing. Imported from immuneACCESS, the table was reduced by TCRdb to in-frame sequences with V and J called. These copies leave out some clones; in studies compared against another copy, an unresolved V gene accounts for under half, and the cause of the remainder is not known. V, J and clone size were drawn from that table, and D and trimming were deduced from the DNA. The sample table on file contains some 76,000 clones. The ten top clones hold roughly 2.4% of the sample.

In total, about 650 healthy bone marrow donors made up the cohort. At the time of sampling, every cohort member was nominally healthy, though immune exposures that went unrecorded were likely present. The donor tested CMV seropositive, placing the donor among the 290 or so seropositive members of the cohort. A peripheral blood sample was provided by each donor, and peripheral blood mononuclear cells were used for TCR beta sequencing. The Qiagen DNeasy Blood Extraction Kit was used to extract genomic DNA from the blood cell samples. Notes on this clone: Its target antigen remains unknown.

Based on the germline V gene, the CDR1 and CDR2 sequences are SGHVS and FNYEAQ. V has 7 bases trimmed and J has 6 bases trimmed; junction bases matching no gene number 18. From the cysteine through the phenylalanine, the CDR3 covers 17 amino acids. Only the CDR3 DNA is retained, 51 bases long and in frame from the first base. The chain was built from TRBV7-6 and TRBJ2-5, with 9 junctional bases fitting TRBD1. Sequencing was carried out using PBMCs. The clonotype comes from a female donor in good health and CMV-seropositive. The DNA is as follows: TGTGCCAGCACGAGCTCCGGGACAGGGTTTTCACTAAAGACCCAGTACTTC. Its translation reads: CASTSSGTGFSLKTQYF.